This T cell receptor beta chain was identified in a study of neoadjuvant anti-PD-1 for oral cavity cancer. Stated time point: after neoadjuvant nivolumab, at surgical resection. Stage II-IVA oral cavity squamous cell carcinoma was new and untreated by systemic or radiation therapy. These oral cavity squamous cell carcinomas were HPV-negative and locally advanced. The V gene's germline CDR1 is SQVTM and CDR2 ANQGSEA. J was trimmed by 9 bases and V by 3 bases; bases with no gene match: 3. The CDR3 spans 11 residues. Blood libraries mostly used approximately 0.5 ug genomic DNA, six replicates each. TCRdb's copy holds only in-frame clones and misses some; the assay was immunoSEQ multiplex PCR. The repertoire holds over 65,000 clones, with 85% as singletons.

The V gene is TRBV29-1, the J gene TRBJ2-3; TRBD1 agrees at 7 bases. Sequences were derived from PBMCs, sampled after nivolumab (anti-PD-1) treatment. This clonotype originated in a person aged 40 to 85 with oral cavity squamous cell carcinoma. CDR3 DNA: TGCAGCGTTGACAGGGGGTGGACGCAGTATTTT. It encodes CSVDRGWTQYF.